Presented here are 8 T cell receptor beta chains from one specimen sequenced in a study of cytomegalovirus exposure and HLA in healthy donors. The PCR used 60 Vbeta and 13 Jbeta primers. The method was immunoSEQ multiplex PCR; TCRdb's version includes in-frame clones alone and lacks a portion of them. The listing records 100,000 to 150,000 clones. The specimen sequenced was PBMCs. Receptor source: a woman aged 40-49 years in good health and CMV-seronegative.

The chain has TRBV11-2 and TRBJ2-7; 7 bases are shared with TRBD2. This CDR3 has 15 amino acids. Germline assignment: CDR1 SGHAT and CDR2 FQNNGV. V was clipped by 4 bases and J by 2 bases; unmatched bases: 8. CDR3 nucleotides: TGTGCCAGCAGCTCGAGGGAGGGAACCACCTACGAGCAGTACTTC. Encoded protein: CASSSREGTTYEQYF. The whole variable domain, remainder taken from reference TRBV11-2 and TRBJ2-7, is EAGVAQSPRYKIIEKRQSVAFWCNPISGHATLYWYQQILGQGPKLLIQFQNNGVVDDSQLPKDRFSAERLKGVDSTLKIQPAKLEDSAVYLCASSSREGTTYEQYFGPGTRLTVT.

V and J are TRBV5-1 and TRBJ1-5, with a weak D call TRBD1 (6 bases). V lost 0 bases and J lost 3, with 10 bases in between. This CDR3 contains 15 residues. The germline CDR1 and CDR2 sequences are SGHRS and YFSETQ. The CDR3, as DNA: TGCGCCAGCAGCTTGGATGGACAGTCCAATCAGCCCCAGCATTTT. It codes for CASSLDGQSNQPQHF.

The gene calls are TRBV6-1 and TRBJ1-2; TRBD1 matches at 8 bases. In germline, CDR1 is MNHNS, CDR2 SASEGT. V was pared by 2 bases and J by 8 bases, with 10 bases of the junction left unmatched. The CDR3 spans 15 residues. In DNA, the CDR3 is TGTGCCAGCAGTGAAATCGGACAGGGTAACCGGGGCTACACCTTC. Encoded protein: CASSEIGQGNRGYTF.

V and J are TRBV4-2 and TRBJ2-7; D is ambiguous. The CDR3 contains 14 residues. Looked up from germline, CDR1 is LGHNA and CDR2 is YNFKEQ. V dropped 3 bases and J dropped 3 bases, with 12 bases sitting between them. CDR3 DNA sequence: TGTGCCAGCAGCCAGCCGCCTCGAGACTACGAGCAGTACTTC. This sequence encodes CASSQPPRDYEQYF.

V gene TRBV7-8 combines with J gene TRBJ1-1; D gene unclear. CDR3 size: 13 residues. Deletions cut 5 bases from V and 0 bases from J, with 7 bases between. Looked up from germline, CDR1 is SGHVS and CDR2 is FQNEAQ. CDR3: CASSVQVNTEAFF. As DNA, the CDR3 is TGTGCCAGCAGCGTCCAGGTGAACACTGAAGCTTTCTTT.

The chain couples TRBV5-1 to TRBJ1-6; D gene ambiguous. CDR1 is SGHRS and CDR2 is YFSETQ in the germline V gene. CDR3 length equals 17 residues. V was clipped by 0 bases and J by 0 bases, with 10 bases between them. CDR3 DNA: TGCGCCAGCAGCTTGGCGGGTCCTAGCTCCTATAATTCACCCCTCCACTTT. Its protein product is CASSLAGPSSYNSPLHF.

J is TRBJ1-4 and V is TRBV11-3; TRBD1 agrees at 12 bases. The CDR3 is 16 residues long. Germline CDR1 reads SGHNT; CDR2 reads YENEEA. The V and J ends lost 5 bases and 6 bases, in that order; junction bases with no gene match: 7. In DNA form, the CDR3 reads TGTGCCAGCAGCCCCGGGACAGGGGGCGGAGATGAAAAACTGTTTTTT. Amino acids: CASSPGTGGGDEKLFF.

The chain is built from TRBV18 and TRBJ2-7; maybe TRBD2 (7 bases). The CDR3 loop spans 16 amino acids. Between the trimmed V and J ends, which lost 0 bases and 1 base, there was a span of 13 bases. The germline V gene encodes CDR1 KGHSH and CDR2 LQKENI. The CDR3 region is CASSPPGRGLSYEQYF. CDR3 nucleotide sequence: TGTGCCAGCTCACCACCAGGGCGGGGGCTTTCCTACGAGCAGTACTTC.